This passage covers 3 T cell receptor beta chains from one sample sequenced in a study of T-cell reconstitution after alpha-beta-depleted transplantation in children. Preparation of the TCRbeta library was carried out with unique molecular identifiers. TCRdb fed the PCR reads into MiXCR, producing one record per CDR3 protein. Here the sample spans about 500,000 distinct CDR3 sequences, over 25% being singletons. The starting material was PBMCs from the stem cell graft donor, obtained from the stem cell graft. All receptors derive from a human donor who donated a stem cell graft to a child with aplastic anemia.

This clonotype has a handful of counts. The rearrangement joins TRBV29-1 to TRBJ2-1, with 7 bases lining up with TRBD2. Trimming at V came to 4 bases and at J to 8 bases, leaving 17 bases not matched to a gene. Per the germline V gene, CDR1 is SQVTM and CDR2 is ANQGSEA. The CDR3 runs 16 residues. CDR3 region: CSVGGGRGGVGDEQFF. CDR3 nucleotide sequence: TGCAGCGTTGGGGGGGGGAGAGGTGGGGTAGGAGATGAGCAGTTCTTC.

In this sample, this clonotype turned up a few times. V and J are TRBV7-2 and TRBJ2-1; TRBD1 is a possible D gene (5 bases). V lost 2 bases, J lost 6 bases, and 11 bases lay in between. Germline V gene data show CDR1 as SGHTA and CDR2 as FQGNSA. The CDR3 is 14 amino acids. The CDR3 protein is CASSLWPDTNEQFF. As DNA, the CDR3 is TGTGCCAGCAGCTTATGGCCGGACACCAATGAGCAGTTCTTC.

The V gene is TRBV19, the J gene TRBJ2-3; 14 nucleotides match TRBD2. Unmatched junction bases numbered 11, after V lost 4 bases and J lost 5 bases. CDR3 length: 18 residues. The germline gives CDR1 LNHDA, CDR2 SQIVND (reference sequence). The CDR3 loop reads CASSRSLGTSGRGDTQYF. The CDR3 nucleotides read TGTGCCAGTAGTAGGTCGTTGGGGACTAGCGGGAGAGGAGATACGCAGTATTTT.